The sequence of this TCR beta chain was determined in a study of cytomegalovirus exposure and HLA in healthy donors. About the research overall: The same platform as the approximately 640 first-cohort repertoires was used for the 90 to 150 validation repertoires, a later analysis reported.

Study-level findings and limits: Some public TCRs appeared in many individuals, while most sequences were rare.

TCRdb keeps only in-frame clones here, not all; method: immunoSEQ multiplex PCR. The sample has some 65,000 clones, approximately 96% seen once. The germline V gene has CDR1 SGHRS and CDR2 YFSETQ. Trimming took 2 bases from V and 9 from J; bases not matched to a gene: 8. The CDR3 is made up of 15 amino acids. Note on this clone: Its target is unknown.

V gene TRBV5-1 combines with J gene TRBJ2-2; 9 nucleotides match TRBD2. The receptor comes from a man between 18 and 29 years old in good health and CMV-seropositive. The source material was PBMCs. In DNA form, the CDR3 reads TGCGCCAGCAGCTTAGGTAGCGGGAGAGCCTGGGAGCTGTTTTTT. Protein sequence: CASSLGSGRAWELFF. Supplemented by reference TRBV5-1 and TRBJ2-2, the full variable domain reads KAGVTQTPRYLIKTRGQQVTLSCSPISGHRSVSWYQQTPGQGLQFLFEYFSETQRNKGNFPGRFSGRQFSNSRSEMNVSTLELGDSALYLCASSLGSGRAWELFFGEGSRLTVL.